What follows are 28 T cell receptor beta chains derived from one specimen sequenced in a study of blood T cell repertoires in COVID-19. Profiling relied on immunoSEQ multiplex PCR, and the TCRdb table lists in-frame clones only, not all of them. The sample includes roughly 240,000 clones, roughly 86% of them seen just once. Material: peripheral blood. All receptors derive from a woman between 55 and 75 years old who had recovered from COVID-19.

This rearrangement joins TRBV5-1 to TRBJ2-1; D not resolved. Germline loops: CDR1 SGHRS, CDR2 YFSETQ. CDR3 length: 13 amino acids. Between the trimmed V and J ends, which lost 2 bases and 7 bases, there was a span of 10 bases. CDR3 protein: CASSLAQVNEQFF. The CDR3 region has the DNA TGCGCCAGCAGCTTAGCTCAGGTGAATGAGCAGTTCTTC.

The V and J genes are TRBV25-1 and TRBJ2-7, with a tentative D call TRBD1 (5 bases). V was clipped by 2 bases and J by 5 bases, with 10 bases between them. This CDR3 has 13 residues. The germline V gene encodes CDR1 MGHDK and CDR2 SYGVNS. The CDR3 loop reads CASSEQGMDEQYF. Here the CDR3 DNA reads TGTGCCAGCAGTGAACAGGGAATGGACGAGCAGTACTTC.

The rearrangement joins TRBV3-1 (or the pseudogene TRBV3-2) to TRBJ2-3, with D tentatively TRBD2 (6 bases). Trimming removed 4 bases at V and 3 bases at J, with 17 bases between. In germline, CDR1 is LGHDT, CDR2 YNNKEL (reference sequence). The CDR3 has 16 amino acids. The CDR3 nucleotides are TGTGCCAGCAGCCTTCGGGACTCCCCGGGTACAGATACGCAGTATTTT. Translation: CASSLRDSPGTDTQYF.

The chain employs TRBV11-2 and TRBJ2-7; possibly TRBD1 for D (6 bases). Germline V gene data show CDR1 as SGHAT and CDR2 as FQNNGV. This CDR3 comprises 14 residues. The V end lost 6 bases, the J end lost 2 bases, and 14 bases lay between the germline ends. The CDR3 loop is CASSRPRDTYEQYF. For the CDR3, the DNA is TGTGCCAGCAGTCGGCCCCGGGACACCTACGAGCAGTACTTC.

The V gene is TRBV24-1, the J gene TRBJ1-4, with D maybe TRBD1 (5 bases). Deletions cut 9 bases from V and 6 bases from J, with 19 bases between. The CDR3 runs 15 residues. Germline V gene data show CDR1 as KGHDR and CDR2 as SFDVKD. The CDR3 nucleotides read TGTGCCACCTCTCGGGGGGGTCAGTCTGATGAAAAACTGTTTTTT. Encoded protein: CATSRGGQSDEKLFF.

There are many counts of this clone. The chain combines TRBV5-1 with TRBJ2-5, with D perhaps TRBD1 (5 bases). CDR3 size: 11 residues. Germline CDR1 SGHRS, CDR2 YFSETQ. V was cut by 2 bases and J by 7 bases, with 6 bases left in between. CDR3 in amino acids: CASSFDRTQYF. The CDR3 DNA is TGCGCCAGCAGCTTCGACAGGACCCAGTACTTC.

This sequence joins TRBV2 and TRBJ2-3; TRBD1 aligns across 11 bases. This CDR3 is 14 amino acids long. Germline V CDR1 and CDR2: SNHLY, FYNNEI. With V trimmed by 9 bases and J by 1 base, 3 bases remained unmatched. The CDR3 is CARDRGLGTDTQYF. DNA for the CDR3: TGTGCCAGGGACAGGGGGCTGGGCACAGATACGCAGTATTTT.

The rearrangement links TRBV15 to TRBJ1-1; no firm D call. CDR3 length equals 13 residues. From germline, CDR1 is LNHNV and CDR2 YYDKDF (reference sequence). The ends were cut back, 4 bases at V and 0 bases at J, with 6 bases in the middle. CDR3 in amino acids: CATSTTVNTEAFF. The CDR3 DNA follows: TGTGCCACCAGCACTACAGTGAACACTGAAGCTTTCTTT.

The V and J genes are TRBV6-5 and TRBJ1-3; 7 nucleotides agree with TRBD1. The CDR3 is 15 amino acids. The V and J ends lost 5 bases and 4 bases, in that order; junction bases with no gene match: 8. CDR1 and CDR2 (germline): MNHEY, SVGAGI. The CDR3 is CASSRGGSGGNTIYF. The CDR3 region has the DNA TGTGCCAGCAGTCGAGGGGGCTCGGGGGGAAACACCATATATTTT.

The CDR3 here is CASTGGRGETQYF. The CDR3 nucleotides are TGTGCCAGCACAGGAGGCCGGGGGGAGACCCAGTACTTC. The chain links TRBV28 to TRBJ2-5, with D maybe TRBD2 (6 bases). Germline V CDR1 and CDR2: MDHEN, SYDVKM. Trimming shortened V by 7 bases and J by 5 bases, and 14 bases separated the two germline ends. The CDR3 spans 13 residues.

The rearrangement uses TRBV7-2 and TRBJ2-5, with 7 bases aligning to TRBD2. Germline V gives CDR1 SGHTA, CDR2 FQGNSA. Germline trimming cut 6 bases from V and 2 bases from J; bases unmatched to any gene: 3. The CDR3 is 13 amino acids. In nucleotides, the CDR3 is TGTGCCAGCAGGACGGGAGGACAAGAGACCCAGTACTTC. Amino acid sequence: CASRTGGQETQYF.

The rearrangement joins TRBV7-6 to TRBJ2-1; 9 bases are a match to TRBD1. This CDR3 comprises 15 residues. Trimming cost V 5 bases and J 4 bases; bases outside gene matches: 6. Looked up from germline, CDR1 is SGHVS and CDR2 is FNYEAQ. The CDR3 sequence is CASSPGTGRYNEQFF. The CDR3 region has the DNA TGTGCCAGCAGCCCGGGGACAGGGCGTTACAATGAGCAGTTCTTC. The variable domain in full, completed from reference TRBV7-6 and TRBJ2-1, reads GAGVSQSPRYKVTKRGQDVALRCDPISGHVSLYWYRQALGQGPEFLTYFNYEAQQDKSGLPNDRFSAERPEGSISTLTIQRTEQRDSAMYRCASSPGTGRYNEQFFGPGTRLTVL.

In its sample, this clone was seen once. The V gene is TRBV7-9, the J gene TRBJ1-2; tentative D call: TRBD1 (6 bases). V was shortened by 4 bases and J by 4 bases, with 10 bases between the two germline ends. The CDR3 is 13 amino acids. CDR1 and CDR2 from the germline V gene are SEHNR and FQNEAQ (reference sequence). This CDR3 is CASSSTGLYGYTF. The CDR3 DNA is TGTGCCAGCAGCTCTACAGGGCTCTATGGCTACACCTTC.

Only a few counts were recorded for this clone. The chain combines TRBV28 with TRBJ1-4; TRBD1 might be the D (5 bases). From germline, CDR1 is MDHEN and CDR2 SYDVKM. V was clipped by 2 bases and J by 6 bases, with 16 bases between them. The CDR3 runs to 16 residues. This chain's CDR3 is CASSLAGGTVYEKLFF. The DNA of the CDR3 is TGTGCCAGCAGTTTAGCGGGGGGGACGGTCTATGAAAAACTGTTTTTT.

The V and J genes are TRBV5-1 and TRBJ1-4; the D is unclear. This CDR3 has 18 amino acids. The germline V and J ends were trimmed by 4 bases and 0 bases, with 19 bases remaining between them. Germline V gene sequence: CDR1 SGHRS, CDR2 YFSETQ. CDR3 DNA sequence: TGCGCCAGCAGCCCCATTTATGAAACAGTTCCAACTAATGAAAAACTGTTTTTT. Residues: CASSPIYETVPTNEKLFF.

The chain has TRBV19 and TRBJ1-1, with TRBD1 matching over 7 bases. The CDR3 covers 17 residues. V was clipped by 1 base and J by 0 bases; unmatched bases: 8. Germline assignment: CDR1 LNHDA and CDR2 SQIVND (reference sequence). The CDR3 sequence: CASSIGGQVLMNTEAFF. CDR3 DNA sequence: TGTGCCAGTAGTATAGGAGGACAGGTACTCATGAACACTGAAGCTTTCTTT.

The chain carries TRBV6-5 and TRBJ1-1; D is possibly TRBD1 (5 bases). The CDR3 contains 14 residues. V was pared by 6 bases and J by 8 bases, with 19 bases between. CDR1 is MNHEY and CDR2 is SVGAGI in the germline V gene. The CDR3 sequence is CASRWGTGEREAFF. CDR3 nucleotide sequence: TGTGCCAGCAGATGGGGGACGGGGGAAAGGGAAGCTTTCTTT.

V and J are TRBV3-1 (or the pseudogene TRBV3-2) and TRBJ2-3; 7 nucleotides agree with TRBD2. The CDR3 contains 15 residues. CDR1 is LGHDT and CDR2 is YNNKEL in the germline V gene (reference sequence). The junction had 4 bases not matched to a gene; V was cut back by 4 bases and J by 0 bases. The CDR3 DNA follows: TGTGCCAGCAGCCCGTCTAGCGGAAGCACAGATACGCAGTATTTT. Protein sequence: CASSPSSGSTDTQYF.

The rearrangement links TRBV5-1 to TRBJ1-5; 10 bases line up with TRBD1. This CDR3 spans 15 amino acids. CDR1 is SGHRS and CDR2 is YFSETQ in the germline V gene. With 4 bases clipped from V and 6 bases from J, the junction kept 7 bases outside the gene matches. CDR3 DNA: TGCGCCAGCAGCCGCGGGACAGGGGATGTTCAGCCCCAGCATTTT. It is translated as CASSRGTGDVQPQHF.

Written as DNA, the CDR3 is TGTGCCAGTTCGGGTCCCCACGAGCAGTACTTC. Protein sequence: CASSGPHEQYF. The J gene is TRBJ2-7, the V gene TRBV6-5; no definite D call. This CDR3 spans 11 amino acids. V shed 9 bases and J shed 5 bases, with 11 bases lying between them. Germline V gene sequence: CDR1 MNHEY, CDR2 SVGAGI.

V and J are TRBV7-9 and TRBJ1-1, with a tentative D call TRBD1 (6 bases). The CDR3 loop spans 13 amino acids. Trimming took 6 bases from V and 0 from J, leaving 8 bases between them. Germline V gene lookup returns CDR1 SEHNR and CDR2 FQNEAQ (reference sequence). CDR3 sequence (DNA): TGTGCCAGCAGTAGACAGGTGAACACTGAAGCTTTCTTT. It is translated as CASSRQVNTEAFF.

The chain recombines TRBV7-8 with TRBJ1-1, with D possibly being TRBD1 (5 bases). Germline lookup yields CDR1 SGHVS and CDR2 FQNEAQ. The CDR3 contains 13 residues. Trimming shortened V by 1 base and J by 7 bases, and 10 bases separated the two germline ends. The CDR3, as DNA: TGTGCCAGCAGCTTAGTGGGGGGTCATGAAGCTTTCTTT. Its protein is CASSLVGGHEAFF.

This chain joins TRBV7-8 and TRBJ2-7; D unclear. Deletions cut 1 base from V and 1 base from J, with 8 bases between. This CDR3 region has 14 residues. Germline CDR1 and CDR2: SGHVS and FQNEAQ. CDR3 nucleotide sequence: TGTGCCAGCAGCTTAGTTCAGGATTCCTACGAGCAGTACTTC. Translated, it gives CASSLVQDSYEQYF.

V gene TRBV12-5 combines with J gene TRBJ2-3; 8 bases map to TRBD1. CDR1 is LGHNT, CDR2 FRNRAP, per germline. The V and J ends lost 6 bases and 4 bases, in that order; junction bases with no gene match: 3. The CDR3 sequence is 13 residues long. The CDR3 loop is CASGLTGADTQYF. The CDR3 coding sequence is TGTGCTAGTGGATTGACAGGGGCAGATACGCAGTATTTT. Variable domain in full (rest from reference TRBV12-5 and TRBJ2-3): DARVTQTPRHKVTEMGQEVTMRCQPILGHNTVFWYRQTMMQGLELLAYFRNRAPLDDSGMPKDRFSAEMPDATLATLKIQPSEPRDSAVYFCASGLTGADTQYFGPGTRLTVL.

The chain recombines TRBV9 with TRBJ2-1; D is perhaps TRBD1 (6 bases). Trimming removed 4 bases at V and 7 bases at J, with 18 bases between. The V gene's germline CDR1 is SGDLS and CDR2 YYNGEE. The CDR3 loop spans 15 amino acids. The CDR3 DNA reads TGTGCCAGCAGCACAAACAGGGTCAGAGGTAATGAGCAGTTCTTC. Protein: CASSTNRVRGNEQFF.

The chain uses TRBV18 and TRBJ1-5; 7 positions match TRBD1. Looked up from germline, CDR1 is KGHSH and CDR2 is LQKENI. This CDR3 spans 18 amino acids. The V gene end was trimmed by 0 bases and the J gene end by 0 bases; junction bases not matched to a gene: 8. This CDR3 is CASSPPTTGQVSNQPQHF. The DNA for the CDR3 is TGTGCCAGCTCACCACCCACGACTGGACAGGTTAGCAATCAGCCCCAGCATTTT.

The CDR3 here is CASSLTSGLAGGPLDEQFF. Here the CDR3 DNA reads TGTGCCAGCAGCTTAACCTCGGGACTAGCGGGGGGGCCTCTCGATGAGCAGTTCTTC. The chain recombines TRBV3-1 (or the pseudogene TRBV3-2) with TRBJ2-1, with 16 bases fitting TRBD2. In germline, CDR1 is LGHDT, CDR2 YNNKEL (reference sequence). Trimming at V came to 5 bases and at J to 8 bases, leaving 15 bases not matched to a gene. This CDR3 spans 19 amino acids.

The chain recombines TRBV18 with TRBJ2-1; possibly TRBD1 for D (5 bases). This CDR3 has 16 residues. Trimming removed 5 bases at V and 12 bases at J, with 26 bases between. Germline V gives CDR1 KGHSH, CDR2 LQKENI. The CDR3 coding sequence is TGTGCCAGCTCAGAATACACAGGTCCCTACGCCCAGGGGCAGTTCTTC. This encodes CASSEYTGPYAQGQFF.